This T cell receptor (beta chain) was identified in a study of tumor-infiltrating lymphocytes in primary liver carcinoma. There are 15 residues in the CDR3. Per germline, CDR1 SGHAT and CDR2 FQNNGV. On this clonotype: The junction differs from germline at one of its ends, possibly a read error.

Germline DNA was also extracted, with blood RNA taken from unsorted whole blood. Making TCR beta cDNA involved around 500 ng total RNA and a constant-region primer. Libraries for TCR beta were built through three nested multiplex PCR rounds, which together made up a slightly modified ARM-PCR procedure. For approximately 11 cycles apiece, the opening two PCR rounds ran with TRBV1-TRBV30 forward primers and a C-beta reverse primer. MiXCR was run by TCRdb on the multiplex PCR reads, yielding one entry per CDR3 protein. The sample lists about 200,000 distinct CDR3 sequences, approximately 65% occurring once.

The sequencing input was peripheral blood. This TCR was sampled from a woman in her sixties with primary liver carcinoma and hepatitis B virus infection. The V and J genes are TRBV11-2 and TRBJ2-1, with D maybe TRBD2 (5 bases). CDR3: CASSPGIDSYHEQFF. CDR3 coding DNA: TGTGCCAGCAGCCCCGGGATAGACTCCTACCATGAGCAGTTCTTC. The complete variable domain, with remaining parts taken from reference TRBV11-2 and TRBJ2-1, reads EAGVAQSPRYKIIEKRQSVAFWCNPISGHATLYWYQQILGQGPKLLIQFQNNGVVDDSQLPKDRFSAERLKGVDSTLKIQPAKLEDSAVYLCASSPGIDSYHEQFFGPGTRLTVL.